This T cell receptor beta chain was recorded in a study of cytomegalovirus exposure and HLA in healthy donors. Study as a whole: The 100 to 150 validation repertoires and the roughly 700 first-cohort repertoires shared a platform, a later analysis reported. Study-wide results and caveats: The classifier reportedly diagnosed cytomegalovirus status with high sensitivity and specificity. According to the study, 150 to 200 TCR beta chains were cytomegalovirus-associated.

To note about this clone: The antigen is undetermined.

The donors belonged to the roughly 120-subject validation cohort, separate from the roughly 710-subject first cohort. TCRdb's copy holds only in-frame clones and misses some; the assay was immunoSEQ multiplex PCR. The table lists about 180,000 clones, around nine tenths of them singletons. The material sequenced was PBMCs. The TCR was taken from a woman aged 25 to 45 in good health and CMV-seronegative.

The DNA for the CDR3 is TGTGCCAGCAGCTTTTGGGGGGTTCGGCAGCCCCAGCATTTT. It codes for CASSFWGVRQPQHF. The genes are TRBV5-6 and TRBJ1-5, with D perhaps matching TRBD1 (5 bases). Per the germline V gene, CDR1 is SGHDT and CDR2 is YYEEEE. This CDR3 has 14 residues. V was cut by 2 bases and J by 7 bases, with 13 bases left in between.